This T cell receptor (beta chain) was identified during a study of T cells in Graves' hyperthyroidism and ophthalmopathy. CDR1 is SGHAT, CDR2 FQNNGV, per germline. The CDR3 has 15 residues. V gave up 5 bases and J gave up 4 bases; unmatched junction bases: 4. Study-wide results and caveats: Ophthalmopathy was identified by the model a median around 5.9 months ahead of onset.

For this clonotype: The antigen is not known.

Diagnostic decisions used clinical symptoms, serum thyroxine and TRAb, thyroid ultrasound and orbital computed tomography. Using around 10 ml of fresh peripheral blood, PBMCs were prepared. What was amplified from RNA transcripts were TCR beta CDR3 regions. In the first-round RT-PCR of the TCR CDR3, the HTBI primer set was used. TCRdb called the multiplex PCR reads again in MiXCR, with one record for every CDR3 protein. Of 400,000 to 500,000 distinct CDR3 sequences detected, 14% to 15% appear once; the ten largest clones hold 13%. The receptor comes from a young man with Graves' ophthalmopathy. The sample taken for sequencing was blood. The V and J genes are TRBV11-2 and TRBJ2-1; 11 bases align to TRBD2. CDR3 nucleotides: TGTGCCAGCAGCATAGGACTAGCGGGTTACAATGAGCAGTTCTTC. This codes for CASSIGLAGYNEQFF.